A selection of T cell receptor beta chains follows, all from one sample in a study of radiotherapy plus CTLA-4 blockade in lung cancer. Using immunoSEQ multiplex PCR, the repertoire was profiled, and TCRdb retains in-frame clones only, with some absent. Of 40,000 to 45,000 clones detected, 75% appear once; the ten largest clones hold just over 9.5%. This material consisted of peripheral blood, taken from a patient treated with radiotherapy plus ipilimumab. These receptors all come from a human donor with non-small cell lung cancer who had stable disease on radiotherapy plus ipilimumab. Both conserved end residues are part of each CDR3. A D gene is named only where the DNA matches it firmly. Rows give clone size only sometimes, using once, few, many, or a class for an expanded clone.

abundance,d_gene,j_gene,v_gene,CDR3aa,CDR3nt
.,.,TRBJ1-1,TRBV5-5,CASSFQGRGAFF,TGTGCCAGCAGCTTCCAAGGTAGGGGAGCTTTCTTT
once,.,TRBJ1-5,TRBV7-2,CASSLEAGGFQPQHF,TGTGCCAGCAGCTTAGAGGCTGGAGGGTTTCAGCCCCAGCATTTT
.,.,TRBJ1-1,TRBV5-8,CASSPSAGRRYTEAFF,TGTGCCAGCAGCCCAAGTGCGGGACGGAGGTACACTGAAGCTTTCTTT
few,TRBD1,TRBJ1-1,TRBV19,CASSDRANTEAFF,TGTGCCAGTAGCGACAGGGCGAACACTGAAGCTTTCTTT
.,.,TRBJ2-5,TRBV5-1,CASSRGSMYQETQYF,TGCGCCAGCAGCCGGGGGTCTATGTACCAAGAGACCCAGTACTTC
once,.,TRBJ2-1,TRBV19,CASTLRGTGINEQFF,TGTGCCAGTACCCTACGAGGTACAGGGATCAATGAGCAGTTCTTC
.,TRBD1,TRBJ2-7,TRBV5-4,CASRSWNRGLYEQYF,TGTGCCAGCAGATCTTGGAACAGGGGGCTTTACGAGCAGTACTTC
.,.,TRBJ1-2,TRBV5-1,CASTPLQGGNYGYTF,TGCGCCAGCACCCCGCTGCAGGGAGGAAACTATGGCTACACCTTC
few,.,TRBJ1-2,TRBV29-1,CSVGASGGYTF,TGCAGCGTTGGAGCTTCCGGTGGCTACACCTTC
.,TRBD1,TRBJ1-1,TRBV7-2,CASRPITGVTEAFF,TGTGCCAGCAGGCCAATTACAGGGGTCACTGAAGCTTTCTTT
.,TRBD1,TRBJ1-1,TRBV7-9,CASSLGAGGGMETFF,TGTGCCAGCAGCTTAGGGGCAGGGGGCGGTATGGAGACTTTCTTT
.,.,TRBJ1-2,TRBV7-9,CASSLDQGPWGYTF,TGTGCCAGCAGCTTAGATCAGGGCCCCTGGGGCTACACCTTC
.,TRBD2,TRBJ2-3,TRBV4-2,CASSQRTSADSDTQYF,TGTGCCAGCAGCCAGCGAACTAGCGCCGACTCCGATACGCAGTATTTT
once,TRBD2,TRBJ2-1,TRBV19,CASRTSGGPIHNEQFF,TGTGCCAGTAGAACTAGCGGGGGACCCATACACAATGAGCAGTTCTTC
few,.,TRBJ2-5,TRBV21-1,CASSKERSKTQYF,TGTGCCAGCAGCAAAGAGAGATCCAAGACCCAGTACTTC
.,.,TRBJ1-6,TRBV5-6,CASSLDNNSPLHF,TGTGCCAGCAGCTTAGACAATAATTCACCCCTCCACTTT
.,TRBD1,TRBJ1-2,TRBV5-4,CASSSGQQYGYTF,TGTGCCAGCAGCTCGGGACAGCAGTATGGCTACACCTTC
.,TRBD1,TRBJ2-7,TRBV2,CASSGAGGYEQYF,TGTGCCAGCTCGGGCGCAGGGGGCTACGAGCAGTACTTC
.,TRBD1,TRBJ1-6,TRBV12-5,CASGTSTGALHF,TGTGCTAGTGGTACTTCGACAGGGGCCCTCCACTTT
.,.,TRBJ1-5,TRBV28,CASSLPGVSNQPQHF,TGTGCCAGCAGTTTACCGGGGGTGAGCAATCAGCCCCAGCATTTT
.,.,TRBJ1-2,TRBV2,CASTEGGARLFVYGYTF,TGTGCCAGCACCGAGGGGGGGGCTCGTCTGTTTGTCTATGGCTACACCTTC
.,.,TRBJ2-7,TRBV7-2,CASSFRGETASYEQYF,TGTGCCAGCAGCTTCAGAGGTGAGACAGCTTCCTACGAGCAGTACTTC
.,.,TRBJ2-7,TRBV28,CASSFQETYEQYF,TGTGCCAGCAGTTTTCAGGAAACCTACGAGCAGTACTTC
.,TRBD2,TRBJ2-5,TRBV10-2,CASKYTPGPSGGTQYF,TGCGCCAGCAAATACACTCCGGGACCTTCGGGGGGGACCCAGTACTTC
once,TRBD1,TRBJ1-6,TRBV6-1,CASLLDRGNSPLHF,TGTGCCAGTCTATTGGACAGGGGTAATTCACCCCTCCACTTT
.,.,TRBJ1-4,TRBV7-8,CASSRQPTNEKLFF,TGTGCCAGCAGCAGACAGCCAACTAATGAAAAACTGTTTTTT
few,TRBD2,TRBJ2-5,TRBV5-1,CASSSGGHQETQYF,TGCGCCAGCTCTAGCGGGGGCCACCAAGAGACCCAGTACTTC
.,.,TRBJ1-5,TRBV7-9,CASSSGQNDNQPQHF,TGTGCCAGCAGCTCCGGACAAAACGACAATCAGCCCCAGCATTTT
.,TRBD1,TRBJ1-2,TRBV4-1,CASSQVGGDRGYGYTF,TGCGCCAGCAGCCAAGTAGGGGGGGACAGGGGTTATGGCTACACCTTC
.,.,TRBJ1-5,TRBV30,CAWSDGGATQPQHF,TGTGCCTGGAGTGATGGGGGGGCTACTCAGCCCCAGCATTTT
.,TRBD1,TRBJ2-6,TRBV10-2,CASTTGTGGLSGANVLTF,TGCGCCAGTACAACCGGGACAGGGGGACTCTCTGGGGCCAACGTCCTGACTTTC
.,TRBD1,TRBJ2-3,TRBV30,CARGQGPDTQYF,TGTGCCAGAGGACAGGGTCCAGATACGCAGTATTTT
.,.,TRBJ1-5,TRBV14,CASSQDSDQPQHF,TGTGCCAGCAGCCAGGACAGCGACCAGCCCCAGCATTTT
few,TRBD2,TRBJ2-7,TRBV19,CASSPDGAGNYEQYF,TGTGCCAGTAGCCCAGATGGAGCGGGGAACTACGAGCAGTACTTC
few,TRBD1,TRBJ1-5,TRBV6-6,CASSYSQGSDQPQHF,TGTGCCAGCAGTTACTCACAGGGGTCAGATCAGCCCCAGCATTTT
.,TRBD1,TRBJ1-5,TRBV9,CASSETGGNQPQHF,TGTGCCAGCAGCGAGACAGGGGGGAATCAGCCCCAGCATTTT
.,TRBD1,TRBJ2-7,TRBV29-1,CSARSGQGGDEQYF,TGCAGCGCGCGATCGGGACAGGGGGGGGACGAGCAGTACTTC
few,TRBD2,TRBJ2-3,TRBV2,CASSQAGSMTQYF,TGTGCCAGCAGCCAAGCGGGGAGTATGACGCAGTATTTT
.,TRBD1,TRBJ2-7,TRBV19,CASSTPYRGSSYEQYF,TGTGCCAGTAGTACACCATACAGGGGATCATCCTACGAGCAGTACTTC
.,.,TRBJ2-5,TRBV5-8,CASSVRTEYQETQYF,TGTGCCAGCAGCGTAAGGACAGAGTACCAAGAGACCCAGTACTTC
.,TRBD2,TRBJ2-1,TRBV9,CASSPPIGRGEQFF,TGTGCCAGCAGCCCCCCAATTGGGAGGGGCGAGCAGTTCTTC
.,.,TRBJ1-6,TRBV11-2,CASSRNRDTFNSPLHF,TGTGCCAGCAGCAGAAACCGGGACACTTTTAATTCACCCCTCCACTTT
.,.,TRBJ2-7,TRBV11-3,CASSLDLKSGQYF,TGTGCCAGCAGCTTAGATCTAAAGTCGGGACAGTACTTC
.,TRBD1,TRBJ2-2,TRBV18,CASSSTGYTGELFF,TGTGCCAGCTCCTCGACAGGGTACACCGGGGAGCTGTTTTTT
.,TRBD1,TRBJ2-5,TRBV27,CASRLSPDRQETQYF,TGTGCCAGCAGACTTTCCCCGGACAGGCAAGAGACCCAGTACTTC
.,.,TRBJ1-3,TRBV6-5,CASTDGGSGNTIYF,TGTGCCAGCACCGACGGGGGATCTGGAAACACCATATATTTT
.,TRBD1,TRBJ2-5,TRBV19,CASSILGQQETQYF,TGTGCCAGTAGTATATTGGGACAGCAAGAGACCCAGTACTTC
.,.,TRBJ2-2,TRBV7-8,CASSSPFRNTGELFF,TGTGCCAGCAGCTCCCCTTTCAGGAACACCGGGGAGCTGTTTTTT
many,TRBD2,TRBJ2-7,TRBV5-6,CASSRGRGGARNEQYF,TGTGCCAGCAGCCGTGGGCGGGGGGGGGCGCGCAACGAGCAGTACTTC
.,.,TRBJ2-3,TRBV6-4,CASSSGLRGDTDTQYF,TGTGCCAGCTCATCAGGTTTGCGGGGTGACACAGATACGCAGTATTTT
medium-sized,.,TRBJ1-2,TRBV29-1,CSVQGHYGYTF,TGCAGCGTTCAGGGTCACTATGGCTACACCTTC
.,.,TRBJ2-7,TRBV19,CASSIGSHSYEQYF,TGTGCCAGTAGTATTGGCAGTCACTCCTACGAGCAGTACTTC
.,TRBD1,TRBJ1-2,TRBV2,CASSDQGALWGYTF,TGTGCCAGCAGTGACCAGGGGGCTCTTTGGGGCTACACCTTC
.,TRBD2,TRBJ2-7,TRBV7-2,CASSFYGGVTSSYEQYF,TGTGCCAGCAGCTTTTATGGGGGGGTGACCTCGTCCTACGAGCAGTACTTC
few,.,TRBJ2-7,TRBV12-5,CASGFEYEQYF,TGTGCTAGTGGTTTCGAGTACGAGCAGTACTTC
once,.,TRBJ1-2,TRBV5-1,CASSLARGYGYTF,TGCGCCAGCAGCTTGGCCCGGGGCTATGGCTACACCTTC
.,TRBD1,TRBJ2-5,TRBV6-1,CASSEGYSRDRGSETQYF,TGTGCCAGCAGTGAAGGGTATTCTCGGGACAGGGGGTCGGAGACCCAGTACTTC
.,.,TRBJ2-2,TRBV2,CASSPLANTGELFF,TGTGCCAGCAGTCCTCTAGCTAACACCGGGGAGCTGTTTTTT
once,TRBD1,TRBJ1-5,TRBV23-1,CASSQSMRDSANQPQHF,TGCGCCAGCAGTCAATCGATGAGGGACAGCGCAAATCAGCCCCAGCATTTT
.,TRBD2,TRBJ2-3,TRBV11-3,CASSLGVGTSPDTQYF,TGTGCCAGCAGCTTAGGAGTTGGGACTAGTCCAGATACGCAGTATTTT